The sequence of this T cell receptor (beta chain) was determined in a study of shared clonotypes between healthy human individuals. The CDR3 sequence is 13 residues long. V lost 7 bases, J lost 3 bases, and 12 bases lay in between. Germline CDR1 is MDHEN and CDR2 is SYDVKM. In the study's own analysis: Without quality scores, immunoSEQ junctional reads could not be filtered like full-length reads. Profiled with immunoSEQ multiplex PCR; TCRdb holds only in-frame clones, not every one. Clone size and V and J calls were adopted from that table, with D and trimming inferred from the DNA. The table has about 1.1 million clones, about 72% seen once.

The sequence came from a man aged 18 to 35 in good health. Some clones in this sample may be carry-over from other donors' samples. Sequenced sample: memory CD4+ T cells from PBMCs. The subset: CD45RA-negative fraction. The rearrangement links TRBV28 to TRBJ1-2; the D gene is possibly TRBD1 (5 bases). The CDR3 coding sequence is TGTGCCAGCACTAATGACAGATACTATGGCTACACCTTC. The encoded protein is CASTNDRYYGYTF.